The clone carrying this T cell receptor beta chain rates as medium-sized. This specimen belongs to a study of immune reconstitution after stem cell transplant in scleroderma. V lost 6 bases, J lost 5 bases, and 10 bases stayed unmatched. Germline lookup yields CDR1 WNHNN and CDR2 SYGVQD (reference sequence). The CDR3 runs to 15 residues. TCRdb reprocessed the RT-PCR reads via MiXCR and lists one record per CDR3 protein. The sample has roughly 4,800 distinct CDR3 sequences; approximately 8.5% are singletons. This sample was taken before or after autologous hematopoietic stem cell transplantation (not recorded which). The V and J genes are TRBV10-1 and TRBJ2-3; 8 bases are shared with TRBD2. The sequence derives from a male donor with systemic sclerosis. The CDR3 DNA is TGCGCCAGCAGAGAAGGACTAGCCCCTGGAGATACGCAGTATTTT. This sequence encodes CASREGLAPGDTQYF.